One sample yielded the 21 T cell receptor beta chains listed below, sequenced in a study of T-cell reconstitution after alpha-beta-depleted transplantation in children. Preparing the TCRbeta library involved the use of unique molecular identifiers. One entry per CDR3 protein, called by TCRdb with MiXCR from the PCR reads. Of approximately 97,000 distinct CDR3 sequences in the sample, around 5.9% were seen once. The specimen comprised PBMCs, mostly from graft donor cells, sampled 60 days after TCRalphabeta/CD19-depleted stem cell transplant. Source of these receptors: a female patient aged 2-9 years who had a stem cell transplant for Fanconi anemia, so the T cells may come from the graft donor.

This clonotype occurred many times. The chain has TRBV2 and TRBJ2-2, with D possibly TRBD2 on 6 matching bases. V was shortened by 2 bases and J by 4 bases, with 14 bases between the two germline ends. CDR1 SNHLY and CDR2 FYNNEI come from the germline V gene. There are 16 residues in the CDR3. The DNA of the CDR3 is TGTGCCAGCAGTGAATTCGGGGGAGAGGGCACCGGGGAGCTGTTTTTT. It yields the protein CASSEFGGEGTGELFF.

This clonotype has just a few counts. V and J are TRBV7-2 and TRBJ2-5; 14 nucleotides line up with TRBD2. CDR1 is SGHTA and CDR2 is FQGNSA in the germline V gene. Trimming removed 5 bases from V and 7 bases from J; junction bases left unmatched: 9. This CDR3 has 16 residues. For the CDR3, the DNA is TGTGCCAGCAGCACCCGACTAGCGGGGGGGGTTCGGACCCAGTACTTC. Protein: CASSTRLAGGVRTQYF.

This clonotype was detected once. This may come from a read error, since a much larger clone is one base off. The rearrangement joins TRBV7-8 to TRBJ2-3, with D uncertain. The CDR3 length is 16 residues. V lost 6 bases, J lost 1 base, and 17 bases lay in between. The germline V gene has CDR1 SGHVS and CDR2 FQNEAQ. Written as DNA, the CDR3 is TGTGCCAGCAGTAACCCCGACCGGTCTGGCACAGATACGCAGTATTTT. It specifies CASSNPDRSGTDTQYF.

This clonotype showed up many times. The chain carries TRBV3-1 and TRBJ2-7; 9 bases align to TRBD2. The CDR3 totals 16 residues. Germline values: CDR1 LGHDT, CDR2 YNNKEL (reference sequence). Germline trimming cut 5 bases from V and 0 bases from J; bases unmatched to any gene: 8. CDR3 residues: CASSSRGGGVSYEQYF. The CDR3 nucleotides are TGTGCCAGCAGCTCCCGGGGCGGGGGGGTCTCCTACGAGCAGTACTTC.

CDR3 DNA sequence: TGTGCCAGCAGTTACTCGATGGTTGCGGGGACCTACGAGCAGTACTTC. Amino acids: CASSYSMVAGTYEQYF. V and J are TRBV6-5 and TRBJ2-7; D is possibly TRBD2 (6 bases). V was cut by 0 bases and J by 2 bases, with 14 bases left in between. Germline lookup yields CDR1 MNHEY and CDR2 SVGAGI. This CDR3 is built from 16 residues.

This clonotype has at least ten counts. The V gene is TRBV10-3, the J gene TRBJ2-1; 13 bases align to TRBD2. Germline CDR1 reads ENHRY; CDR2 reads SYGVKD. The V segment lost 3 bases and the J segment 7 bases; nucleotides outside the gene matches: 3. The length of the CDR3 is 15 residues. CDR3 nucleotides: TGTGCCATCAGTGAAGGACTAGCGGGGGCAAATGAGCAGTTCTTC. This encodes CAISEGLAGANEQFF.

This clonotype appeared many times. V is TRBV5-1 and J is TRBJ1-6, with 8 bases that match TRBD1. This CDR3 is built from 16 residues. The V segment lost 3 bases and the J segment 9 bases; nucleotides outside the gene matches: 11. Looked up from germline, CDR1 is SGHRS and CDR2 is YFSETQ. The CDR3 protein is CASSWGQAGDSSPLHF. CDR3 DNA sequence: TGCGCCAGCAGCTGGGGACAGGCAGGGGACTCTTCACCCCTCCACTTT.

A word on this clonotype: This may be a read error: a much more frequent sequence differs by one nucleotide. The chain links TRBV20-1 to TRBJ2-7, with 7 nucleotides matching TRBD2. CDR1 and CDR2 (germline): DFQATT, SNEGSKA (reference sequence). The CDR3 spans 15 residues. This chain's CDR3 is CSARLAGVVNYELYF. The CDR3 DNA is TGCAGTGCTAGACTCGCGGGAGTAGTAAACTACGAGCTGTACTTC.

This clonotype was picked up many times. The V gene is TRBV20-1, the J gene TRBJ2-5; TRBD1 might be the D (7 bases). Germline V gene lookup returns CDR1 DFQATT and CDR2 SNEGSKA (reference sequence). This CDR3 has 11 amino acids. This CDR3 is CSSSGGETQYF. DNA of the CDR3: TGCAGCTCCTCAGGGGGGGAGACCCAGTACTTC.

V is TRBV4-2 and J is TRBJ2-2; 8 bases are a match to TRBD2. J gave up 3 bases and V 4 bases, and 13 bases lay outside the gene matches. Germline values: CDR1 LGHNA, CDR2 YNFKEQ. This CDR3 contains 18 residues. The CDR3 bases are TGTGCCAGCAGCCCCGGACTAGCCCGAGGTGTGGACACCGGGGAGCTGTTTTTT. Translating gives CASSPGLARGVDTGELFF.

This chain connects TRBV18 to TRBJ2-3, with D possibly matching TRBD2 (7 bases). There are 16 residues in the CDR3. Trimming cost V 6 bases and J 5 bases, with 21 bases left between them. CDR1 and CDR2 (germline): KGHSH, LQKENI. In DNA, the CDR3 is TGTGCCAGCTCCGGAAGCGGGACAAACCTTGGAGATACGCAGTATTTT. Its protein is CASSGSGTNLGDTQYF.

This clonotype occurred a few times. The chain links TRBV21-1 to TRBJ2-5; no check of the table's D call, TRBD1, against the DNA was made. TRBV21-1 is flagged as a pseudogene. The CDR3 sequence is 19 residues long. The CDR3 DNA reads as TGTGCCAGCAGCAAATTGTACGGGACAGGACCCTCTTACCAAGAGACCCAGTACTTC. This translates into CASSKLYGTGPSYQETQYF.

This clonotype was seen a few times. J is TRBJ1-2 and V is TRBV10-2; D not certain. The CDR3 runs 14 residues. CDR1 WSHSY and CDR2 SAAADI come from the germline V gene. The ends were cut back, 4 bases at V and 0 bases at J, with 9 bases in the middle. CDR3 sequence reads: CASSVGQSNYGYTF. In DNA, the CDR3 is TGCGCCAGCAGTGTCGGCCAGTCTAACTATGGCTACACCTTC.

With respect to this clonotype: A read error may explain this, as a much larger clone is one base away. V usage is TRBV2 and J usage is TRBJ2-1; the D is unclear. Per germline, CDR1 SNHLY and CDR2 FYNNEI. V was cut by 10 bases and J by 0 bases, with 13 bases left in between. CDR3 size: 14 residues. Written as DNA, the CDR3 is TGTGCCATCAAACGGGCGACCTCCTACAATGAGCAGTTCTTC. Translation gives CAIKRATSYNEQFF.

This clonotype was seen many times. In DNA, the CDR3 is TGTGCCAGCAGCTTAGCTCGGGACGGGGCCTACGAGCAGTACTTC. Its protein is CASSLARDGAYEQYF. The chain recombines TRBV7-9 with TRBJ2-7; D tentatively reads TRBD1 or TRBD2 (5 bases each). The V end lost 0 bases, the J end lost 2 bases, and 11 bases lay between the germline ends. Germline loops: CDR1 SEHNR, CDR2 FQNEAQ (reference sequence). This CDR3 comprises 15 residues.

This clonotype was seen only a few times. The rearrangement links TRBV18 to TRBJ2-1; 8 bases match TRBD2. V trimming: 3 bases; J trimming: 0 bases; junction bases outside the gene matches: 7. From germline, CDR1 is KGHSH and CDR2 LQKENI. The CDR3 sequence is 17 residues long. CDR3 DNA: TGTGCCAGCTCACCGAAAGCGGGGGCCAGCTCCTACAATGAGCAGTTCTTC. This sequence encodes CASSPKAGASSYNEQFF.

This clonotype has only a few counts. This chain uses TRBV4-2 with TRBJ1-2; D gene ambiguous. The CDR3 has 15 residues. Germline assignment: CDR1 LGHNA and CDR2 YNFKEQ. V was cut by 0 bases and J by 2 bases, with 10 bases left in between. CDR3 coding DNA: TGTGCCAGCAGCCAAGAGGTACAGCCGAACTATGGCTACACCTTC. Its translation: CASSQEVQPNYGYTF.

This clonotype was recorded at least ten times. J is TRBJ2-1 and V is TRBV5-1, with 13 bases aligning to TRBD2. Germline loops: CDR1 SGHRS, CDR2 YFSETQ. The CDR3 length is 15 residues. With 3 bases clipped from V and 7 bases from J, the junction kept 4 bases outside the gene matches. CDR3 sequence reads: CASSWTSGRTNEQFF. The CDR3 DNA sequence: TGCGCCAGCAGCTGGACTAGCGGGAGAACAAATGAGCAGTTCTTC.

This clonotype came up many times. The chain joins TRBV28 to TRBJ2-1; D perhaps matches TRBD2 (6 bases). CDR3 length: 13 residues. CDR1 is MDHEN, CDR2 SYDVKM, per germline. V dropped 8 bases and J dropped 5 bases, with 13 bases sitting between them. The CDR3 DNA reads as TGTGCCAGCTCCCCACCGGGGGACAATGAGCAGTTCTTC. This encodes CASSPPGDNEQFF.

This clonotype was seen many times. This chain uses TRBV2 with TRBJ2-5; 13 bases line up with TRBD2. Germline CDR1 reads SNHLY; CDR2 reads FYNNEI. V shed 2 bases, J shed 5 bases, and the junction held 11 bases outside the gene matches. The CDR3 is made up of 18 amino acids. The CDR3 loop is CASSESLGLAGERETQYF. CDR3 nucleotide sequence: TGTGCCAGCAGTGAATCACTCGGACTAGCGGGGGAACGGGAGACCCAGTACTTC. The whole variable domain, remainder taken from reference TRBV2 and TRBJ2-5, is EPEVTQTPSHQVTQMGQEVILRCVPISNHLYFYWYRQILGQKVEFLVSFYNNEISEKSEIFDDQFSVERPDGSNFTLKIRSTKLEDSAMYFCASSESLGLAGERETQYFGPGTRLLVL.

The chain has TRBV6-2 or TRBV6-3 and TRBJ2-5, with D hard to call. The ends were cut back, 1 base at V and 5 bases at J, with 17 bases in the middle. This CDR3 has 16 amino acids. Germline V gene data show CDR1 as MNHEY and CDR2 as SVGEGT. CDR3 sequence reads: CASSYYPGPTVETQYF. CDR3 in DNA: TGTGCCAGCAGTTACTATCCTGGCCCCACGGTCGAGACCCAGTACTTC.